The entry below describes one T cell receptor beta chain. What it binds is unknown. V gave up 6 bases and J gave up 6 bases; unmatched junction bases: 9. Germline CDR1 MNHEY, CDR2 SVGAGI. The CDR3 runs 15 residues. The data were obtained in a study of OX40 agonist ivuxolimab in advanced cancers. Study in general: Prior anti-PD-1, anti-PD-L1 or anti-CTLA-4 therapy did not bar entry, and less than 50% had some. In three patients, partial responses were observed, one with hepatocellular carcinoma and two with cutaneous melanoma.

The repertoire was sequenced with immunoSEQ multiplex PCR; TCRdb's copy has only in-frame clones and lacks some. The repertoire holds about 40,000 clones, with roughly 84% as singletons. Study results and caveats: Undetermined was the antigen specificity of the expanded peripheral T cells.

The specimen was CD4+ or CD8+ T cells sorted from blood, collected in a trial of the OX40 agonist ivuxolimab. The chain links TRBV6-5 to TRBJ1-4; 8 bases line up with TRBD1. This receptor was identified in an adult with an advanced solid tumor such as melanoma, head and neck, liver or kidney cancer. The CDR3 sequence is CASSSQTGGDEKLFF. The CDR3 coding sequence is TGTGCCAGCAGCTCCCAAACAGGGGGTGATGAAAAACTGTTTTTT.